A selection of T cell receptor beta chains follows, all from one sample in a study of cytomegalovirus exposure and HLA in healthy donors. The table came from immunoSEQ multiplex PCR; TCRdb's copy has only in-frame clones and leaves some out. Its table lists 45,000 to 55,000 clones. The specimen was PBMCs. The receptors were gathered from a male donor in good health and CMV-seropositive. CDR3s include the opening cysteine and the closing phenylalanine or tryptophan. The D gene is left open where the match is weak. Only part of the rows carry a size: once, few, many, or a class if the clone is expanded.

-,TRBJ1-4,-,17,TRBV15,TGTGCCACCAGCAGAGACAGATTCCTCAACAACAATGAAAAACTGTTTTTT,CATSRDRFLNNNEKLFF
TRBD1,TRBJ1-6,-,18,TRBV4-3,TGCGCCAGCAGCCAAGGGACAGGTCAGACGCCCAGCAATTCACCCCTCCACTTT,CASSQGTGQTPSNSPLHF
TRBD1,TRBJ2-7,-,14,TRBV7-9,TGTGCCAGCAGCCATAGACAGGGTCCCTACGAGCAGTACTTC,CASSHRQGPYEQYF
TRBD2,TRBJ2-2,-,16,TRBV5-1,TGCGCCAGCAGCTTGGGCGGGGGGGCGAACACCGGGGAGCTGTTTTTT,CASSLGGGANTGELFF
-,TRBJ2-3,-,15,TRBV2,TGTGCCAGCAGTGACGCGGGACTTCACACAGATACGCAGTATTTT,CASSDAGLHTDTQYF
TRBD2,TRBJ2-1,-,14,TRBV27,TGTGCCAGCACGACGGGGGGGCCCTACAATGAGCAGTTCTTC,CASTTGGPYNEQFF
-,TRBJ1-6,-,14,TRBV7-6,TGTGCCAGCAGCTCGACAGAAACAAATTCACCCCTCCACTTT,CASSSTETNSPLHF
-,TRBJ1-2,-,15,TRBV5-8,TGTGCCAGCAGCTTGCCCGACGGAGCGAACTATGGCTACACCTTC,CASSLPDGANYGYTF
-,TRBJ2-5,-,14,TRBV7-9,TGTGCCAGCAGCTTAGTCGGGAGCCAAGAGACCCAGTACTTC,CASSLVGSQETQYF
-,TRBJ1-2,-,17,TRBV6-1,TGTGCCAGCAGTGAAGGGACACAGCTCACGACTAACTATGGCTACACCTTC,CASSEGTQLTTNYGYTF
-,TRBJ2-3,-,13,TRBV6-5,TGTGCCAGCAGTTACTCCCTAAGAGATACGCAGTATTTT,CASSYSLRDTQYF
TRBD1,TRBJ2-1,-,17,TRBV5-6,TGTGCCAGCAGCTTTACCGGGACAGAGAGCTCCTACAATGAGCAGTTCTTC,CASSFTGTESSYNEQFF
TRBD1,TRBJ1-1,-,14,TRBV4-2,TGTGCCAGCAGCCAGGACGGACAGGGAAGTGAAGCTTTCTTT,CASSQDGQGSEAFF
TRBD2,TRBJ2-5,medium-sized,15,TRBV6-6,TGTGCCAGCAGTTACTCAGGCGGGGGGGCCGAGACCCAGTACTTC,CASSYSGGGAETQYF
-,TRBJ2-5,-,15,TRBV11-2,TGTGCCAGCAGCTTAAGTTCAGGGGCACAAGAGACCCAGTACTTC,CASSLSSGAQETQYF
TRBD2,TRBJ2-3,-,15,TRBV2,TGTGCCAGCATTCGACTAGCGGGGGGGGGCGATACGCAGTATTTT,CASIRLAGGGDTQYF
-,TRBJ2-3,-,16,TRBV5-1,TGCGCCAGCAGCTTGGTTCGACAGCCTAGCACAGATACGCAGTATTTT,CASSLVRQPSTDTQYF
-,TRBJ2-7,-,14,TRBV9,TGTGCCAGCAATCCATTTGGGAGCTCCTACGAGCAGTACTTC,CASNPFGSSYEQYF
TRBD1,TRBJ1-6,-,15,TRBV7-3,TGTGCCAGCAGCTTAGACAGGGTCCCTAATTCACCCCTCCACTTT,CASSLDRVPNSPLHF
-,TRBJ2-1,-,13,TRBV7-8,TGTGCCGGGGCGAGGCTCACCTACAATGAGCAGTTCTTC,CAGARLTYNEQFF